This TCR beta chain was identified during a study of blood T cell repertoires in COVID-19. As for the study in general: COVID-19 samples from acute and convalescent phases originated in the United States, Italy and Spain. Sources were T cells, B-cell-depleted T cells, or PBMCs; the material itself was cDNA or gDNA.

This CDR3 has 17 residues. In germline, CDR1 is LGHNA, CDR2 YSLEER. The germline V and J ends were trimmed by 0 bases and 2 bases, with 15 bases remaining between them. Seattle-derived patients entered the study during active infection and were followed longitudinally. Per the authors' pipeline: Reference gene primer amplification gave estimated nucleated cell counts. Method: immunoSEQ multiplex PCR; TCRdb's copy keeps in-frame clones and lacks some. V and J calls plus clone size are reproduced from that table; the DNA served to infer D and trimming. The table shows about 300,000 clones, with approximately 88% occurring only once.

Source material: peripheral blood. The rearrangement links TRBV4-3 to TRBJ2-3, with D possibly being TRBD1 (5 bases). The receptor's source is a human donor with COVID-19, enrolled during active disease. The donor label of this sample is uncertain. CDR3 residues: CASSQDKRAGYTDTQYF. The CDR3, as DNA: TGCGCCAGCAGCCAAGATAAACGGGCAGGGTACACAGATACGCAGTATTTT.